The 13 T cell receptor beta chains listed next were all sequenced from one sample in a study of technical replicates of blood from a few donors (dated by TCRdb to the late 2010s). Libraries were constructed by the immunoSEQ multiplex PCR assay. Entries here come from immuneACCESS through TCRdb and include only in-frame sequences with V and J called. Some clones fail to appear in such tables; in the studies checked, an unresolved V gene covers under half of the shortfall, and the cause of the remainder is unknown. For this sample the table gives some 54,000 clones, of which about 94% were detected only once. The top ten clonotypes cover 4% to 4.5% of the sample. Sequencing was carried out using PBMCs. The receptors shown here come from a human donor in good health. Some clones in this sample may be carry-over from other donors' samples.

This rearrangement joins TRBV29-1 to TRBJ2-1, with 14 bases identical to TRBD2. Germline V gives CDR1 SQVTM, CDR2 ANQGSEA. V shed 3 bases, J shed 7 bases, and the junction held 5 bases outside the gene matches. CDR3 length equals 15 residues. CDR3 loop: CSVETSGRAVNEQFF. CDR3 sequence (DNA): TGCAGCGTTGAGACTAGCGGGAGGGCAGTGAATGAGCAGTTCTTC.

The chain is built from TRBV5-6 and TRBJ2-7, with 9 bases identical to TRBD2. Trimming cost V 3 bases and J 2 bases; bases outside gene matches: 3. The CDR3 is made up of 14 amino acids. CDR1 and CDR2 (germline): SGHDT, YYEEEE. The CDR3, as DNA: TGTGCCAGCAGCTCCGGGACTAGCACCTACGAGCAGTACTTC. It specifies CASSSGTSTYEQYF.

CDR3 bases: TGTGCCAGCAGCCCCACTAGCGGGCCCTACAATGAGCAGTTCTTC. Translation: CASSPTSGPYNEQFF. The chain carries TRBV7-2 and TRBJ2-1; TRBD2 matches 9 bases. The CDR3 covers 15 residues. The V gene end was trimmed by 5 bases and the J gene end by 2 bases; junction bases not matched to a gene: 4. Looked up from germline, CDR1 is SGHTA and CDR2 is FQGNSA.

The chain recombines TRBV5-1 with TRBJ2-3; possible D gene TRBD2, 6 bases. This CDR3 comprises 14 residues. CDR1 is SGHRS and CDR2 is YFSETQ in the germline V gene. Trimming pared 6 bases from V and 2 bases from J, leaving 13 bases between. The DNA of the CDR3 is TGCGCCAGCAACCGGGACTCCCCCACAGATACGCAGTATTTT. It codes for CASNRDSPTDTQYF.

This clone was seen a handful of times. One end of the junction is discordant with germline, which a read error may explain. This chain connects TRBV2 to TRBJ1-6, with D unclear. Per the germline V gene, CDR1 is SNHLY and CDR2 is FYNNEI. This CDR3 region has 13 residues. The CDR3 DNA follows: TGTGCCAGCAGAGCCTATATCGGGTCCTATTATAACTTT. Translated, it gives CASRAYIGSYYNF.

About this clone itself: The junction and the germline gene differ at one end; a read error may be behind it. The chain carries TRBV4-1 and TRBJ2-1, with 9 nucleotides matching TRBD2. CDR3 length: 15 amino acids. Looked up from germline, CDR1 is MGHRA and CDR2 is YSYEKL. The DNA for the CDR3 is TGCGCCAGCAGCCAAATAGCGGGAGCCCCAATCGAGCTGTTCTTC. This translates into CASSQIAGAPIELFF.

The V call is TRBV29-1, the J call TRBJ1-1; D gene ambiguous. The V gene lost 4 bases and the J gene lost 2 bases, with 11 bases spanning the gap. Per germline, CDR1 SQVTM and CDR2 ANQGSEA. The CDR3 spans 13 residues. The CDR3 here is CSVVPRKNTEAFF. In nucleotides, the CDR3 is TGCAGCGTTGTCCCGAGAAAAAACACTGAAGCTTTCTTT. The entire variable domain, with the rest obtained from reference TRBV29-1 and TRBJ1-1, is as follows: SAVISQKPSRDICQRGTSLTIQCQVDSQVTMMFWYRQQPGQSLTLIATANQGSEATYESGFVIDKFPISRPNLTFSTLTVSNMSPEDSSIYLCSVVPRKNTEAFFGQGTRLTVV.

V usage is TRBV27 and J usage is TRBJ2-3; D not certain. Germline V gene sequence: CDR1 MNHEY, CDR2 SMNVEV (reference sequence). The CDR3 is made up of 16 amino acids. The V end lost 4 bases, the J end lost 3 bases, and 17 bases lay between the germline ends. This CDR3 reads CASSSTLRRVTDTQYF. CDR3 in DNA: TGTGCCAGCAGTTCCACCTTACGTCGAGTGACAGATACGCAGTATTTT.

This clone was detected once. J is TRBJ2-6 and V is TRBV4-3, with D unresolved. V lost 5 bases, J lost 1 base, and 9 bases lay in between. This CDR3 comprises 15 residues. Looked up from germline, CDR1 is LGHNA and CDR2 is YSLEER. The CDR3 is CASSTLGSGANVLTF. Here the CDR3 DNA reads TGCGCCAGCAGCACCCTAGGATCTGGGGCCAACGTCCTGACTTTC.

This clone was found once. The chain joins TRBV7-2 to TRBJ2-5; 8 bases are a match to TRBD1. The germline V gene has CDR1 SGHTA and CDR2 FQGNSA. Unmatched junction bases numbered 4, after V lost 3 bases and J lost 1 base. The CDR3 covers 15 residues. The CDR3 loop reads CASSLYGQGQETQYF. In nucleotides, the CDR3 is TGTGCCAGCAGCTTGTACGGACAGGGCCAAGAGACCCAGTACTTC. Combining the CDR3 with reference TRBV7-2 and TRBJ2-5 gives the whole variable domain GAGVSQSPSNKVTEKGKDVELRCDPISGHTALYWYRQSLGQGLEFLIYFQGNSAPDKSGLPSDRFSAERTGGSVSTLTIQRTQQEDSAVYLCASSLYGQGQETQYFGPGTRLLVL.

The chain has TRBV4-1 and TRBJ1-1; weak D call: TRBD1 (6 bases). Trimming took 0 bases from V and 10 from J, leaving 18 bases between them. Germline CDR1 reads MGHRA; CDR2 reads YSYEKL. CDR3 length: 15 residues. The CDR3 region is CASSQEGGGQGRAFF. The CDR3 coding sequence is TGCGCCAGCAGCCAAGAAGGGGGGGGGCAAGGAAGAGCTTTCTTT.

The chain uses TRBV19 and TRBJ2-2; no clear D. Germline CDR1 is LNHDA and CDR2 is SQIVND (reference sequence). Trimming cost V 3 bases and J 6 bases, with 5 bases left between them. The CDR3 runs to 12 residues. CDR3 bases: TGTGCCAGTAGTATCCCCGCCGGGGAGCTGTTTTTT. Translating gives CASSIPAGELFF.

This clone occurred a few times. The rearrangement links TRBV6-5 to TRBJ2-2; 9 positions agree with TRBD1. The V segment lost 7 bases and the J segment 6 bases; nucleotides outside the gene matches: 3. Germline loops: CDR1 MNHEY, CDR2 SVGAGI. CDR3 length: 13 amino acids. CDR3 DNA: TGTGCCAGCAAGACAGGGGGAGCCGGGGAGCTGTTTTTT. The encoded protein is CASKTGGAGELFF.